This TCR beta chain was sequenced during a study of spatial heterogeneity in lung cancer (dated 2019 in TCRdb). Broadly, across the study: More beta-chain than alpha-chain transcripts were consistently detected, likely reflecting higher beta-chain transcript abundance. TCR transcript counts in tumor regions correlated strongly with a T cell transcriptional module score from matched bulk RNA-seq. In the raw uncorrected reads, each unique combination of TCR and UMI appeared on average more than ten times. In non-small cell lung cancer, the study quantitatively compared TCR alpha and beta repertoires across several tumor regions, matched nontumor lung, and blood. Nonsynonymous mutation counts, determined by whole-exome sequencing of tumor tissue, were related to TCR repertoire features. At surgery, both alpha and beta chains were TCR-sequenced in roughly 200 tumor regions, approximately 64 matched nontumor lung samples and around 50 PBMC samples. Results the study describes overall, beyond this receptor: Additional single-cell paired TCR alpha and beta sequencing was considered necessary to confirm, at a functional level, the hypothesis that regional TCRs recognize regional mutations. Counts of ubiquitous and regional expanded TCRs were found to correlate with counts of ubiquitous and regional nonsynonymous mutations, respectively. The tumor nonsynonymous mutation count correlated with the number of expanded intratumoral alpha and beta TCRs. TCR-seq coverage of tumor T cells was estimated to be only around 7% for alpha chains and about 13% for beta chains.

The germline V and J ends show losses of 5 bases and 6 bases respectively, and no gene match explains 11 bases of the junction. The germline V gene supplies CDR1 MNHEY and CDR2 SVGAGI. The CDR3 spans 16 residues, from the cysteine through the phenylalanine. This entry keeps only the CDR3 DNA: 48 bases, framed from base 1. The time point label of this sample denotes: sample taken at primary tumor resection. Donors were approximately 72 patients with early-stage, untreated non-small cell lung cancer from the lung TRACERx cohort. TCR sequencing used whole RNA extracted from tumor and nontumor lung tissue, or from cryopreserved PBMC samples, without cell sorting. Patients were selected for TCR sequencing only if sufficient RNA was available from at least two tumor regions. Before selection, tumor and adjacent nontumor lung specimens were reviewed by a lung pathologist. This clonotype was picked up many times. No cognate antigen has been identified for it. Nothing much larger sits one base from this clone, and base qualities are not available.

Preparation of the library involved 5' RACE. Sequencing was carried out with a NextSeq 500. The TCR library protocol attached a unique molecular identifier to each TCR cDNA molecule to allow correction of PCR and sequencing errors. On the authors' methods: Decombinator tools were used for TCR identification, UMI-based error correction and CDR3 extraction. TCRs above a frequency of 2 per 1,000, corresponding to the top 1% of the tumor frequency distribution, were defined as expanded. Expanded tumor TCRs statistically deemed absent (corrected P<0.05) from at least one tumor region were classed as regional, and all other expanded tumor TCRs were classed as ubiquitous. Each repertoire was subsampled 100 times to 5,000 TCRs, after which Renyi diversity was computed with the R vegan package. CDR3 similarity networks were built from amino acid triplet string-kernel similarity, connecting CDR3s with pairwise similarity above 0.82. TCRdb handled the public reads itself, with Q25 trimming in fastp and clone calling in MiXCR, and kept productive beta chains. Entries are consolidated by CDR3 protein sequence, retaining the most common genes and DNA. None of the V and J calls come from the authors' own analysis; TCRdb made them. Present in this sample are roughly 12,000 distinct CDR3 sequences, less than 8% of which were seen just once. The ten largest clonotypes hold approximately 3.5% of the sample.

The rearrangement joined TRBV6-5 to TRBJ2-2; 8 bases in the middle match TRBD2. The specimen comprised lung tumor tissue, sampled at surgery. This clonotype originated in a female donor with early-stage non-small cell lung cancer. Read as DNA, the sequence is TGTGCCAGCAGTCCCAAGACGGGAGGGATCGCCGGGGAGCTGTTTTTT. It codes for CASSPKTGGIAGELFF.